The table lists the clone carrying this TCR beta chain with a count of one. This sample was included in a study of shared T cell receptors in the human thymus. Data came from immunoSEQ multiplex PCR; TCRdb stores just in-frame clones and leaves some out. The sample yields about 660,000 clones, roughly 90% seen once. Looked up from germline, CDR1 is MNHNY and CDR2 is SVGAGI (reference sequence). V lost 7 bases and J lost 4, with 17 bases in between. This CDR3 spans 15 amino acids. The same specimen was also included in a second study, on human thymus T cells. Turning to that study: Resections were taken during corrective heart surgery, and the thymus tissue came from these. Repertoires from thymus and blood appeared to show biased V and J gene usage.

The sample consisted of thymocytes. The origin of this receptor is a boy in the first two years of life with a congenital heart defect. The chain combines TRBV6-6 with TRBJ1-3; perhaps TRBD1 as D (5 bases). CDR3 amino acids: CASTDWAGRGNTIYF. Here the CDR3 DNA reads TGTGCCAGCACCGACTGGGCAGGGCGGGGAAACACCATATATTTT.